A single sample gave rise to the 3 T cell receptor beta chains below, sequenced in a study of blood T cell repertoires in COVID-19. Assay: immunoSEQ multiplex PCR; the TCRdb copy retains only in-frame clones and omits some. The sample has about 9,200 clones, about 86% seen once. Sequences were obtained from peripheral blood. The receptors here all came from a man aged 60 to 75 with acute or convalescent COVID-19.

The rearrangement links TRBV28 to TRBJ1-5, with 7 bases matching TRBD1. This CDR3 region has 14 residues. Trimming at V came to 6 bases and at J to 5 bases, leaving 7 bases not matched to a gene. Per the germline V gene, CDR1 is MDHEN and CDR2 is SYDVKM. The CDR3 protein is CASSRGQSYQPQHF. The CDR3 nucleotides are TGTGCCAGCAGCAGGGGACAGTCTTATCAGCCCCAGCATTTT.

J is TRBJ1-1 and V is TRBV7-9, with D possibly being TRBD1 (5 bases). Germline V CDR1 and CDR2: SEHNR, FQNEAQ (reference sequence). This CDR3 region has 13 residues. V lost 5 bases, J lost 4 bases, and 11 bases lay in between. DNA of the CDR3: TGTGCCAGCAGCCGCTCCGGGGGCACTGAAGCTTTCTTT. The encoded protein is CASSRSGGTEAFF.

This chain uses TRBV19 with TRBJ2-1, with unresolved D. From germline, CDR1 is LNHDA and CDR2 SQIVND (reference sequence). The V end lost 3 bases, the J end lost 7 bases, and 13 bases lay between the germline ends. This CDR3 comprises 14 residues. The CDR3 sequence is CASSIQWSRNEQFF. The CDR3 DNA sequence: TGTGCCAGTAGTATCCAGTGGAGTAGAAATGAGCAGTTCTTC.